The T cell receptor beta chain described here comes from a study of shared clonotypes between healthy human individuals. Germline CDR1 reads GTSNPN; CDR2 reads SVGIG (reference sequence). Trimming took 4 bases from V and 6 from J, leaving 19 bases between them. CDR3 length equals 15 residues. This clone was counted a few times. The study ran the assay at deep level. Sequencing used immunoSEQ multiplex PCR; TCRdb keeps in-frame clones, though not all of them. The sample yields a few million clones, just over 90% seen once. The sequence derives from a man between 18 and 35 years old in good health. The V call is TRBV30, the J call TRBJ1-5, with D possibly being TRBD1 (6 bases). Sequenced sample: naive CD4+ T cells sorted from blood. As for subset: CD45RA+ positively selected. Here the CDR3 DNA reads TGTGCCTGGAACGCTGATGGGGGGCTCGGTCAGCCCCAGCATTTT. Its translation is CAWNADGGLGQPQHF.